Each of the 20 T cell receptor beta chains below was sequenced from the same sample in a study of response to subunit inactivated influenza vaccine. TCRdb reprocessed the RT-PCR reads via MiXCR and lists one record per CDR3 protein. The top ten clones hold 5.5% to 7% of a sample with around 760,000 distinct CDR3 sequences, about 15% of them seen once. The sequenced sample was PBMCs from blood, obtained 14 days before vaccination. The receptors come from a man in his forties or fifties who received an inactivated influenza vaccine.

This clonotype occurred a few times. The chain's CDR3 is CASSPIPSGANVLTF. CDR3 in DNA: TGTGCCAGCAGCCCTATTCCCTCTGGGGCCAACGTCCTGACTTTC. V and J are TRBV5-5 and TRBJ2-6, with D unclear. Looked up from germline, CDR1 is SGHKS and CDR2 is YYEKEE (reference sequence). This CDR3 comprises 15 residues. Trimming stripped 4 bases from V and 0 bases from J, with 8 bases between.

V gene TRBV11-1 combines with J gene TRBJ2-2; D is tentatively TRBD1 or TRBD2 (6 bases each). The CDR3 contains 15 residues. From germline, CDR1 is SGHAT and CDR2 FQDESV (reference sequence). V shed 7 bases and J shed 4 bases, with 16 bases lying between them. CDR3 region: CASKTQGGLTGELFF. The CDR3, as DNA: TGTGCCAGCAAGACTCAAGGGGGACTCACCGGGGAGCTGTTTTTT.

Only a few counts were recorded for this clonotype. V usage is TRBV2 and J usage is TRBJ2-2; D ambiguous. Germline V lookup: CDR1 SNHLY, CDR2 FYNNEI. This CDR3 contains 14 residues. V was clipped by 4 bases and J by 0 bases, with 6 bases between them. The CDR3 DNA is TGTGCCAGCAGTGTTAGCCCGAACACCGGGGAGCTGTTTTTT. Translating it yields CASSVSPNTGELFF. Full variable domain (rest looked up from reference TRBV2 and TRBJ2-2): EPEVTQTPSHQVTQMGQEVILRCVPISNHLYFYWYRQILGQKVEFLVSFYNNEISEKSEIFDDQFSVERPDGSNFTLKIRSTKLEDSAMYFCASSVSPNTGELFFGEGSRLTVL.

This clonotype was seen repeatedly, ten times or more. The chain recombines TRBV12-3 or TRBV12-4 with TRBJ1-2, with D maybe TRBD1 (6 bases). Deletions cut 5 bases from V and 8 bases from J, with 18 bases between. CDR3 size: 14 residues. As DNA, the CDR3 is TGTGCCAGCAGTGGGGGCCACAGGCTCTCGGGCTACACCTTC. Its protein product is CASSGGHRLSGYTF.

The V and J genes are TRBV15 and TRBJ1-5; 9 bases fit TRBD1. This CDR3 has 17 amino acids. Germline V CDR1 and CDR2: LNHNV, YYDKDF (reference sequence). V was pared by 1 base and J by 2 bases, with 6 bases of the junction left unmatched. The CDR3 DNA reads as TGTGCCACCAGCAGAGCCAGGACAGGGGAGGGCAATCAGCCCCAGCATTTT. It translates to CATSRARTGEGNQPQHF.

CDR3 loop: CASSPRTVNEKLFF. The CDR3 bases are TGCGCCAGCAGCCCGAGGACAGTCAATGAAAAACTGTTTTTT. The J gene is TRBJ1-4, the V gene TRBV5-1, with D possibly being TRBD1 (6 bases). CDR1 is SGHRS, CDR2 YFSETQ, per germline. V was trimmed by 4 bases and J by 5 bases, leaving 12 bases between them. The CDR3 consists of 14 residues.

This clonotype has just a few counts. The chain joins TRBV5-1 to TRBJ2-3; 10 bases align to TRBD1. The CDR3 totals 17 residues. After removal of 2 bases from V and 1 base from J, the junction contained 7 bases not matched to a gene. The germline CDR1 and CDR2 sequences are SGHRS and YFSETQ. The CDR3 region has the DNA TGCGCCAGCAGCTTTCCCCGGGACAGGGGCCGCACAGATACGCAGTATTTT. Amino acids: CASSFPRDRGRTDTQYF.

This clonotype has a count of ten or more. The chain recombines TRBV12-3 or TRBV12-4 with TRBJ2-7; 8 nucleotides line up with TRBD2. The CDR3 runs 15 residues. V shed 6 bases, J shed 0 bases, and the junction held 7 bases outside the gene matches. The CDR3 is CASSVVAGSSYEQYF. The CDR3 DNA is TGTGCCAGCAGCGTAGTAGCGGGAAGCTCCTACGAGCAGTACTTC.

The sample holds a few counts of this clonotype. CDR3 DNA: TGTGCCAGCAGTTACTCGGCTAGAGACAATGAGCAGTTCTTC. Its protein is CASSYSARDNEQFF. This sequence joins TRBV6-5 and TRBJ2-1; no definite D call. V was cut by 0 bases and J by 5 bases, with 8 bases left in between. CDR3 length equals 14 residues. Germline V gives CDR1 MNHEY, CDR2 SVGAGI.

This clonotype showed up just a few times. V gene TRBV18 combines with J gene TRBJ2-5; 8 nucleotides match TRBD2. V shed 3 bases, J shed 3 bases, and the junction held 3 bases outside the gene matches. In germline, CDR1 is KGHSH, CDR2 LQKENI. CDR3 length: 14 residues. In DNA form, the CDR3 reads TGTGCCAGCTCACCCCGGGAGGGAGAAGAGACCCAGTACTTC. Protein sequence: CASSPREGEETQYF.

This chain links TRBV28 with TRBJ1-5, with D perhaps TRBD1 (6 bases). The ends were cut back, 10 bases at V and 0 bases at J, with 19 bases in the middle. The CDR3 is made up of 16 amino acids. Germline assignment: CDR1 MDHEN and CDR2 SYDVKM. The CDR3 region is CATQLQGWGSNQPQHF. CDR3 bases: TGTGCCACCCAACTACAGGGTTGGGGTAGCAATCAGCCCCAGCATTTT.

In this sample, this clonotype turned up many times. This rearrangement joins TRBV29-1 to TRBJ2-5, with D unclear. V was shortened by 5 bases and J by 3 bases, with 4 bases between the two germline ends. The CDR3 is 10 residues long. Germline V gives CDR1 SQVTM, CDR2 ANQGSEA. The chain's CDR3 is CSVMEETQYF. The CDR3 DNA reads TGCAGCGTTATGGAAGAGACCCAGTACTTC.

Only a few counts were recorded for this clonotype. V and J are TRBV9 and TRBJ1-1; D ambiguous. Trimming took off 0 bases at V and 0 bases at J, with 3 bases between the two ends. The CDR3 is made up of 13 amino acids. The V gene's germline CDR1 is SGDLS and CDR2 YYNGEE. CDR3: CASSVALNTEAFF. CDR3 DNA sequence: TGTGCCAGCAGCGTAGCATTGAACACTGAAGCTTTCTTT.

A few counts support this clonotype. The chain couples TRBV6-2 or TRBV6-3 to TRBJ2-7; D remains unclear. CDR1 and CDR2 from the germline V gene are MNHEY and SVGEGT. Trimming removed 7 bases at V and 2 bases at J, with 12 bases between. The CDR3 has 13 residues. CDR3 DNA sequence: TGTGCCAGCACGACGGTGGCGGCCTACGAGCAGTACTTC. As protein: CASTTVAAYEQYF.

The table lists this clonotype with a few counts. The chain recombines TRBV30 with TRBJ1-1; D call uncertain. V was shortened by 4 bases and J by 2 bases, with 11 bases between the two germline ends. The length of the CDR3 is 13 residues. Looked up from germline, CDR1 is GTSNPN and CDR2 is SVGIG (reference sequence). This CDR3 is CAWIIQTNTEAFF. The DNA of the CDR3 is TGTGCCTGGATCATCCAGACAAACACTGAAGCTTTCTTT.

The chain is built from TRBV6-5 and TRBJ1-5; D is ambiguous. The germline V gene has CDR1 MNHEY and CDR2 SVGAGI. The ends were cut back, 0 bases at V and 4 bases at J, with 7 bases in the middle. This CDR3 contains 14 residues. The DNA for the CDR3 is TGTGCCAGCAGTTACTCCCTCAGAAATCAGCCCCAGCATTTT. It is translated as CASSYSLRNQPQHF.

CDR3 sequence (DNA): TGTGCCAGCAGGTCAGGGGATTATAGCAATCAGCCCCAGCATTTT. The encoded protein is CASRSGDYSNQPQHF. J is TRBJ1-5 and V is TRBV2; a weak D match, TRBD1 (6 bases). Germline CDR1 reads SNHLY; CDR2 reads FYNNEI. Trimming stripped 6 bases from V and 0 bases from J, with 12 bases between. The CDR3 is 15 residues long. The complete variable domain, with remaining parts taken from reference TRBV2 and TRBJ1-5, reads EPEVTQTPSHQVTQMGQEVILRCVPISNHLYFYWYRQILGQKVEFLVSFYNNEISEKSEIFDDQFSVERPDGSNFTLKIRSTKLEDSAMYFCASRSGDYSNQPQHFGDGTRLSIL.

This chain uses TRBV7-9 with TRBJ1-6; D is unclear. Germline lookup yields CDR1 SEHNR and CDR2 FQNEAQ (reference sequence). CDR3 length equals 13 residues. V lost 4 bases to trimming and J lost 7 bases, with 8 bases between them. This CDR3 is CASSCTLNSPLHF. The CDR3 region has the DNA TGTGCCAGCAGCTGTACCCTCAATTCACCCCTCCACTTT.

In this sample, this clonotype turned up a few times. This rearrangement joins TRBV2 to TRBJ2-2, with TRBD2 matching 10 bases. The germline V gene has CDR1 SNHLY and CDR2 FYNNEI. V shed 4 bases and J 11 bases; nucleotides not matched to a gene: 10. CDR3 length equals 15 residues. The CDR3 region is CASSVIAGGAGELFF. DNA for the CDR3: TGTGCCAGCAGTGTAATAGCGGGAGGCGCGGGCGAGCTGTTTTTT.

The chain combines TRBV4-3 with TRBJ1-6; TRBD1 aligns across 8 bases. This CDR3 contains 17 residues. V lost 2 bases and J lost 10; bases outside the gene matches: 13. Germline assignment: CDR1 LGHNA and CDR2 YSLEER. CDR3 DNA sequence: TGCGCCAGCAGCCAACGGGCAGGGGGCGTTGGTGGCTCACCCCTCCACTTT. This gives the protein CASSQRAGGVGGSPLHF.